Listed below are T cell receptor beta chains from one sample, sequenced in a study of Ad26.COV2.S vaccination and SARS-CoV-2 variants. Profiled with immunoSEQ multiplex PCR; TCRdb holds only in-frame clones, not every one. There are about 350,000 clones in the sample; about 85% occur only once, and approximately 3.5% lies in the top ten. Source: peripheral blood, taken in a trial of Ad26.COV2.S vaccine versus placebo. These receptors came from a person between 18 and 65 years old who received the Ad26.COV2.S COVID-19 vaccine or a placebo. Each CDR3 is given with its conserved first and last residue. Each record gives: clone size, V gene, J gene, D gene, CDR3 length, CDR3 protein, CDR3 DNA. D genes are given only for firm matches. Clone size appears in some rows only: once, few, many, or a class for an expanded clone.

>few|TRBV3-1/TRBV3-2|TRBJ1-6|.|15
CASSQAPALGSPLHF
TGTGCCAGCAGCCAAGCCCCCGCCTTGGGATCACCCCTCCACTTT
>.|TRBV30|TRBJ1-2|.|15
CAWSTKQGRNYGYTF
TGTGCCTGGAGTACCAAACAGGGAAGAAACTATGGCTACACCTTC
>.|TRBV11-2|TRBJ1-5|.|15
CASSPDSHSNQPQHF
TGTGCCAGCAGCCCGGACAGCCATAGCAATCAGCCCCAGCATTTT
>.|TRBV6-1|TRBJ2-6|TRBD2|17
CASSVAGGFGGANVLTF
TGTGCCAGCAGTGTAGCGGGGGGATTTGGTGGGGCCAACGTCCTGACTTTC
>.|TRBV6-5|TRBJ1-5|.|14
CASRKRDSNQPQHF
TGTGCCAGCAGGAAGAGGGATAGCAATCAGCCCCAGCATTTT
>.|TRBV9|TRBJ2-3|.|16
CASSVAYRTSTDTQYF
TGTGCCAGCAGCGTAGCGTATCGAACGAGCACAGATACGCAGTATTTT
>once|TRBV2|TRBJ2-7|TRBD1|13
CASSGRDSYEQYF
TGTGCCAGCAGTGGTCGGGACAGCTACGAGCAGTACTTC
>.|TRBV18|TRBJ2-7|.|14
CASSPRRDTYEQYF
TGTGCCAGCTCACCACGAAGGGACACCTACGAGCAGTACTTC
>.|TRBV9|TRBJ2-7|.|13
CASSVERSSEQYF
TGTGCCAGCAGCGTAGAAAGATCGTCCGAGCAGTACTTC
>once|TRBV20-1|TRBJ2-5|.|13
CSASNRADGTQYF
TGCAGTGCTAGTAACAGGGCGGATGGGACCCAGTACTTC
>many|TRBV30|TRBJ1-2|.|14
CAWSGQGPRYGYTF
TGTGCCTGGAGTGGGCAGGGCCCTAGGTATGGCTACACCTTC
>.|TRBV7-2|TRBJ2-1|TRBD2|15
CASSLRAGVYNEQFF
TGTGCCAGCAGCTTAAGGGCGGGAGTCTACAATGAGCAGTTCTTC
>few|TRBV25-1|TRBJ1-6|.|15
CASSEYSDYNSPLHF
TGTGCCAGCAGTGAATATAGTGATTATAATTCACCCCTCCACTTT
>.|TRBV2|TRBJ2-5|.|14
CASSERDRRETQYF
TGTGCCAGCAGTGAACGCGACAGGAGAGAGACCCAGTACTTC
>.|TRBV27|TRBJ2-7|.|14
CASSWGTNSYEQYF
TGTGCCAGCAGTTGGGGGACCAACTCCTACGAGCAGTACTTC
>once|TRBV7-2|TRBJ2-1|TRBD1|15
CASSLMGQLSVEQFF
TGTGCCAGCAGCCTGATGGGACAGCTTTCTGTTGAGCAGTTCTTC
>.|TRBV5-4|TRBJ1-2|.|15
CASSVPNGGRREYTF
TGTGCCAGCAGCGTCCCGAACGGGGGCCGGAGAGAGTACACCTTC
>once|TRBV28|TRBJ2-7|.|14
CASSLRDLGYEQYF
TGTGCCAGCAGTCTCCGGGACTTAGGGTACGAGCAGTACTTC